One sample yielded the 7 T cell receptor beta chains listed below, sequenced in a study of cytomegalovirus exposure and HLA in healthy donors. PCR amplification relied on 60 Vbeta primers (plus 13 Jbeta primers). The assay was immunoSEQ multiplex PCR, and TCRdb's table has in-frame clones only and misses some. The sample has 80,000 to 95,000 clones, approximately 86% seen once. The sequenced sample consisted of PBMCs. The origin of the receptors is a man aged 25 to 40 in good health and CMV-seropositive.

The chain has TRBV28 and TRBJ1-5, with D tentatively TRBD1 (6 bases). Germline values: CDR1 MDHEN, CDR2 SYDVKM. The CDR3 extends over 14 amino acids. Between the trimmed V and J ends, which lost 6 bases and 6 bases, there was a span of 15 bases. The CDR3 is CASRVGGAAQPQHF. In nucleotides, the CDR3 is TGTGCCAGCAGGGTTGGGGGGGCCGCTCAGCCCCAGCATTTT. Together with reference TRBV28 and TRBJ1-5, the CDR3 gives the full variable domain: DVKVTQSSRYLVKRTGEKVFLECVQDMDHENMFWYRQDPGLGLRLIYFSYDVKMKEKGDIPEGYSVSREKKERFSLILESASTNQTSMYLCASRVGGAAQPQHFGDGTRLSIL.

The chain couples TRBV28 to TRBJ2-1; 12 bases line up with TRBD2. V lost 5 bases, J lost 12 bases, and 11 bases stayed unmatched. Germline-derived CDR1 and CDR2 are MDHEN and SYDVKM. This CDR3 is 15 amino acids long. The CDR3 protein is CASSQELAGGRGQFF. CDR3 bases: TGTGCCAGCAGTCAGGAACTAGCGGGAGGCCGAGGGCAGTTCTTC.

This rearrangement joins TRBV7-2 to TRBJ1-5, with D maybe TRBD1 (6 bases). The V end lost 1 base, the J end lost 1 base, and 17 bases lay between the germline ends. CDR3 length: 18 residues. The germline gives CDR1 SGHTA, CDR2 FQGNSA. The CDR3 nucleotides read TGTGCCAGCAGCTTAGAGGCCGCAGGGGTATTGAGCAATCAGCCCCAGCATTTT. It encodes CASSLEAAGVLSNQPQHF.

This sequence joins TRBV7-9 and TRBJ2-5; TRBD2 aligns across 9 bases. The CDR3 loop spans 15 amino acids. V lost 1 base and J lost 5; bases outside the gene matches: 5. Germline V lookup: CDR1 SEHNR, CDR2 FQNEAQ (reference sequence). The CDR3 DNA is TGTGCCAGCAGCTTAGGAGTGGCGGGAGGGGAGACCCAGTACTTC. This sequence encodes CASSLGVAGGETQYF.

The V call is TRBV5-4, the J call TRBJ1-2; 7 bases are a match to TRBD1. This CDR3 spans 14 amino acids. CDR1 and CDR2 (germline): SGHNT, YYREEE (reference sequence). V was clipped by 5 bases and J by 8 bases; unmatched bases: 12. CDR3 sequence (DNA): TGTGCCAGCAGAAAGGGGGCCCTAGATTTGGGCTACACCTTC. Residues: CASRKGALDLGYTF.

The V gene is TRBV7-3, the J gene TRBJ2-1, with 7 bases identical to TRBD2. This CDR3 contains 16 residues. V lost 5 bases to trimming and J lost 9 bases; unmatched junction nucleotides: 16. CDR1 is SGHTA and CDR2 is FQGTGA in the germline V gene. For the CDR3, the DNA is TGTGCCAGCAGCCTTCTACCGGGAGGACCCCCGGGTGAGCAGTTCTTC. This sequence encodes CASSLLPGGPPGEQFF.

This rearrangement joins TRBV5-1 to TRBJ1-4; 12 nucleotides agree with TRBD1. The CDR3 has 19 amino acids. V lost 1 base, J lost 8 bases, and 15 bases stayed unmatched. In germline, CDR1 is SGHRS, CDR2 YFSETQ. The DNA for the CDR3 is TGCGCCAGCAGCTTGCGAAAAGTGGGACAGGGGGCCGAGGAGGAAAAACTGTTTTTT. This sequence encodes CASSLRKVGQGAEEEKLFF.